This T cell receptor (beta chain) was sequenced in a study of T cells in Graves' hyperthyroidism and ophthalmopathy. Regions amplified from RNA transcripts were the TCR beta CDR3 regions. The TCR CDR3 was amplified in a first-round RT-PCR using the HTBI primer set. A single record per CDR3 protein comes from TCRdb applying MiXCR to the multiplex PCR reads. Here the sample spans hundreds of thousands of distinct CDR3 sequences, 20% being singletons. Study results and caveats: In the analysis, a 13 V-J model separated ophthalmopathy from stable hyperthyroidism.

This clonotype appeared a few times. No antigen is known for it. Disease lasting under 3 months, a NOSPECS grade of at least 4, and a Clinical Activity Score of at least 3 were features of the ophthalmopathy patients. Clinical symptoms, serum thyroxine and TRAb, thyroid ultrasound and orbital computed tomography were used for the diagnoses. Germline V lookup: CDR1 MDHEN, CDR2 SYDVKM. V dropped 3 bases and J dropped 6; count of bases not matched to a gene: 5. The CDR3 spans 14 residues. The TCR was taken from a man in his thirties or forties with Graves' ophthalmopathy. V and J are TRBV28 and TRBJ2-3; 8 nucleotides match TRBD1. The sequenced sample was blood. CDR3 DNA sequence: TGTGCCAGCAGTTTCAGGGGGCGACTGGATACGCAGTATTTT. This encodes CASSFRGRLDTQYF. The complete variable domain, with remaining parts taken from reference TRBV28 and TRBJ2-3, reads DVKVTQSSRYLVKRTGEKVFLECVQDMDHENMFWYRQDPGLGLRLIYFSYDVKMKEKGDIPEGYSVSREKKERFSLILESASTNQTSMYLCASSFRGRLDTQYFGPGTRLTVL.